The rows below give T cell receptor beta chains drawn from one sample of a study of blood T cell repertoires in COVID-19. Using immunoSEQ multiplex PCR, the repertoire was profiled, and TCRdb retains in-frame clones only, with some absent. The data show 100,000 to 150,000 clones, about nine tenths seen once. The specimen sequenced was peripheral blood. The source of these receptors is a man aged 45-65 years with acute or convalescent COVID-19. Both conserved end residues are part of each CDR3. D genes are given only for firm matches. Clone size is shown for a subset of rows, as once, few, many or a class of expanded clone.

j_call	d_call	v_call	clone_size	cdr3_nt	cdr3_aa
TRBJ1-2	.	TRBV6-5	.	TGTGCCAGCAGTTACTCGAGGGTGGACTATGGCTACACCTTC	CASSYSRVDYGYTF
TRBJ1-1	.	TRBV4-1	once	TGCGCCAGCGGGCGGGGGTACTTGAACACTGAAGCTTTCTTT	CASGRGYLNTEAFF
TRBJ1-3	.	TRBV6-5	.	TGTGCCAGCAGAGATCGGGGTTCTGGAAACACCATATATTTT	CASRDRGSGNTIYF
TRBJ1-3	.	TRBV7-2	.	TGTGCCAGCAGCCTGACACGCGGAAACACCATATATTTT	CASSLTRGNTIYF
TRBJ2-1	TRBD1	TRBV7-2	.	TGTGCCAGCAGCTTAGGTTCTTGGGACAGCTTAAATGAGCAGTTCTTC	CASSLGSWDSLNEQFF
TRBJ2-7	TRBD2	TRBV14	.	TGTGCCAGCAGCCAACCTCCCTCGGGACTAGCGGGAGTGAAGCAGTACTTC	CASSQPPSGLAGVKQYF
TRBJ1-2	.	TRBV21-1	.	TGTGCCAGCAGCAAGTCCCTGACAGGCCTTAACTCCATAGGCTATGGCTACACCTTC	CASSKSLTGLNSIGYGYTF
TRBJ2-1	.	TRBV18	.	TGTGCCAGCTCACCACAGGGAGGCTCGCTGCTGGGGACGTATGAGCAGTTCTTC	CASSPQGGSLLGTYEQFF
TRBJ1-1	.	TRBV7-2	.	TGTGCCAGCAGCTTGGGACACTCGAACACTGAAGCTTTCTTT	CASSLGHSNTEAFF
TRBJ1-6	TRBD1	TRBV6-1	once	TGTGCCAGCAGTGATCCGGACAGGGTTTTGCGTTCACCCCTCCACTTT	CASSDPDRVLRSPLHF
TRBJ2-7	TRBD1	TRBV2	once	TGTGCCAGCAGTGGACAGGGCGAGCAGTACTTC	CASSGQGEQYF
TRBJ2-1	TRBD2	TRBV18	.	TGTGCCAGCTCACCATTCGGGGGGGGCGATTACAATGAGCAGTTCTTC	CASSPFGGGDYNEQFF
TRBJ2-1	.	TRBV7-8	once	TGTGCCAGCAGACCCCGCAGGGTCGGCGGCTACAATGAGCAGTTCTTC	CASRPRRVGGYNEQFF
TRBJ1-2	.	TRBV7-2	.	TGTGCCAGCAGCCCTCGGGGGGGGCACTATGGCTACACCTTC	CASSPRGGHYGYTF
TRBJ1-2	.	TRBV7-9	.	TGTGCCAGCAGCTTAGCCTCAGGGATCGGCTACACCTTC	CASSLASGIGYTF
TRBJ1-1	.	TRBV6-5	.	TGTGCCAGCAGTTCTAGCGGGGGGGGCAGGACTGAAGCTTTCTTT	CASSSSGGGRTEAFF
TRBJ1-4	.	TRBV2	few	TGTGCCAGCACAGATTACAGGGAGCGGAATGAAAAACTGTTTTTT	CASTDYRERNEKLFF
TRBJ2-7	TRBD2	TRBV3-1/TRBV3-2	once	TGTGCCAGCAGAACAGCGGGAGTCCACGAGCAGTACTTC	CASRTAGVHEQYF
TRBJ1-5	.	TRBV9	.	TGTGCCAGCGGCCGGAGTGGCAATCAGCCCCAGCATTTT	CASGRSGNQPQHF
TRBJ1-2	.	TRBV7-9	.	TGTGCCAGCAGCCGGAGCTATGGCTACACCTTC	CASSRSYGYTF
TRBJ1-6	TRBD1	TRBV3-1/TRBV3-2	.	TGTGCCAGCAGCCGGGACAGAGACTCCTATAATTCACCCCTCCACTTT	CASSRDRDSYNSPLHF
TRBJ2-3	TRBD2	TRBV5-1	few	TGCGCCAGCAGCACGGGGACTATGAGGGATACGCAGTATTTT	CASSTGTMRDTQYF
TRBJ1-5	.	TRBV6-5	once	TGTGCCAGCAGACTAGGGTCTAGCAATCAGCCCCAGCATTTT	CASRLGSSNQPQHF
TRBJ1-3	.	TRBV5-1	.	TGCGCCAGCAGCTTGTCAGGGACTAATGGAAACACCATATATTTT	CASSLSGTNGNTIYF
TRBJ2-3	.	TRBV27	few	TGTGCCAGCAGTTCCCGCCCGGGGGATACGCAGTATTTT	CASSSRPGDTQYF
TRBJ1-4	TRBD1	TRBV5-1	.	TGCGCCAGCAGCTTAGGGACAGGGAATGAAAAACTGTTTTTT	CASSLGTGNEKLFF
TRBJ2-2	.	TRBV5-1	few	TGCGCCAGCAGCCCCCAGGGGAACACCGGGGAGCTGTTTTTT	CASSPQGNTGELFF
TRBJ1-1	TRBD1	TRBV11-2	.	TGTGCCAGCACCCCGTCAGGGGGCCGGGGTTGGGCTTTCTTT	CASTPSGGRGWAFF
TRBJ1-2	TRBD1	TRBV12-3/TRBV12-4	.	TGTGCCAGCAGTGAGGACAGGTACGGTGGCTACACCTTC	CASSEDRYGGYTF
TRBJ2-1	TRBD1	TRBV18	.	TGTGCCAGCTCACCACAGCAGGGGGCGAACAATGAGCAGTTCTTC	CASSPQQGANNEQFF
TRBJ1-1	TRBD1	TRBV4-1	.	TGCGCCAGCACCACCGGGGGGGACAGGGGCGGCTCGGGTGAAGCTTTCTTT	CASTTGGDRGGSGEAFF
TRBJ2-3	TRBD1	TRBV10-2	.	TGCGCCAGCATAGGGGGCGGCACAGATACGCAGTATTTT	CASIGGGTDTQYF
TRBJ2-1	TRBD2	TRBV12-5	.	TGTGCTAGTGGTACCCGGACTAGCAACTACAATGAGCAGTTCTTC	CASGTRTSNYNEQFF
TRBJ1-5	.	TRBV7-2	few	TGTGCCAGCAGCCTACTAACAGGGAGCAATCAGCCCCAGCATTTT	CASSLLTGSNQPQHF
TRBJ2-2	.	TRBV9	few	TGTGCCAGCAGCGTAGCCGACAGTAACACCGGGGAGCTGTTTTTT	CASSVADSNTGELFF
TRBJ1-1	.	TRBV27	.	TGTGCCAGCAGTCGCCAACCTCTGGGGAGGGCTTTCTTT	CASSRQPLGRAFF
TRBJ1-3	.	TRBV19	.	TGTGCCAGTATACCCTCCAGGGTCTCTGGAAACACCATATATTTT	CASIPSRVSGNTIYF
TRBJ1-5	.	TRBV19	.	TGTGCCAGTAGTACCCTAGGGGGAATTAATCAGCCCCAGCATTTT	CASSTLGGINQPQHF
TRBJ1-6	TRBD1	TRBV19	once	TGTGCCAGTAGTTCCCGACAGGGGAATTCACCCCTCCACTTT	CASSSRQGNSPLHF
TRBJ1-3	.	TRBV5-1	.	TGCGCCAGCAGCTTGGGGCGGGTCTCTGGAAACACCATATATTTT	CASSLGRVSGNTIYF
TRBJ1-6	.	TRBV11-2	.	TGTGCCAGCAGCTTCGGTAGCTCCTATAATTCACCCCTCCACTTT	CASSFGSSYNSPLHF
TRBJ1-4	TRBD1	TRBV6-2/TRBV6-3	.	TGTGCCAGCAGTCTACAGGGGGCGGAAAAACTGTTTTTT	CASSLQGAEKLFF
TRBJ2-7	.	TRBV9	.	TGTGCCAGCAGCGTAGCTACGGGGACTGATTACTACGACGAGCAGTACTTC	CASSVATGTDYYDEQYF
TRBJ1-6	.	TRBV9	.	TGTGCCAGCAGCCGAGGAGTGTTGAATAATTCACCCCTCCACTTT	CASSRGVLNNSPLHF
TRBJ2-2	.	TRBV28	.	TGTGCCAGCTTCGAGGTAGTCACCGGGGAGCTGTTTTTT	CASFEVVTGELFF
TRBJ1-4	.	TRBV10-3	.	TGTGCCATCAGTGGGGGGGAGACTAATGAAAAACTGTTTTTT	CAISGGETNEKLFF
TRBJ2-1	TRBD2	TRBV4-1	.	TGCGCCAGCAGCCCAGCGGGGTTAGGGCAGTTCTTC	CASSPAGLGQFF
TRBJ2-1	.	TRBV3-1/TRBV3-2	.	TGTGCCAGCAGCCAACCTTACAATGAGCAGTTCTTC	CASSQPYNEQFF
TRBJ2-2	TRBD1	TRBV5-5	.	TGTGCCAGCAGCAACGAAGGGGGCCGGAACACCGGGGAGCTGTTTTTT	CASSNEGGRNTGELFF
TRBJ1-4	TRBD1	TRBV27	.	TGTGCCAGCAGCGCTCACGTGACAGGGGTGAAGGAAAAACTGTTTTTT	CASSAHVTGVKEKLFF